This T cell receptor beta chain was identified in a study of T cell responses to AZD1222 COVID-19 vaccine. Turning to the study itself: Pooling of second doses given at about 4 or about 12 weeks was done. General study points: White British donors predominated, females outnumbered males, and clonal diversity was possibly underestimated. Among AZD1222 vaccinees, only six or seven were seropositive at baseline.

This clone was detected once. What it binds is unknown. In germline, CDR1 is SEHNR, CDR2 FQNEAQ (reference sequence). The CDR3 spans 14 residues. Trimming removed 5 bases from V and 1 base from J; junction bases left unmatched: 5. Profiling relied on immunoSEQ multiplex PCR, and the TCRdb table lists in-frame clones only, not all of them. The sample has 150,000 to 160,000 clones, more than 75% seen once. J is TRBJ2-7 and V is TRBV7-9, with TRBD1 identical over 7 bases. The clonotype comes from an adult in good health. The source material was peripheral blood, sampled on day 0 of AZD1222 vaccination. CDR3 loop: CASSPDRVSYEQYF. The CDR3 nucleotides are TGTGCCAGCAGCCCAGACAGGGTTTCCTACGAGCAGTACTTC.